The clone carrying this T cell receptor (beta chain) was found many times. The antigen remains unidentified. The sample originates from a study of T-cell reconstitution after alpha-beta-depleted transplantation in children. The study's findings and limits: One year post-transplant, T-cell counts and diversity were largely derived from T cells produced anew. Approximately two months post-transplant, alpha-beta T cells reportedly originated from several hundred expanded graft clones. Where some patients showed high TCRbeta diversity at day 60, it came from recipient T cells and thymic progenitors that had survived.

Preparation of the TCRbeta library involved a method that used unique molecular identifiers. One entry per CDR3 protein, called by TCRdb with MiXCR from the PCR reads. The table has roughly 350,000 distinct CDR3 sequences, roughly 17% seen once. This CDR3 comprises 17 residues. The germline V gene encodes CDR1 MNHNS and CDR2 SASEGT. V shed 7 bases, J shed 4 bases, and the junction held 15 bases outside the gene matches. The source material was PBMCs, mostly from graft donor cells, sampled 360 days after TCRalphabeta/CD19-depleted stem cell transplant. This TCR derives from a male patient aged 2 to 9 who had a stem cell transplant for acute lymphoblastic leukemia, so the T cells may come from the graft donor. This chain uses TRBV6-1 with TRBJ2-7; 11 bases are a match to TRBD2. CDR3 nucleotide sequence: TGTGCCAGCAAGAGGACAGACTCGGGACTAGCGGCTTACGAGCAGTACTTC. Translating gives CASKRTDSGLAAYEQYF.